Listed below are T cell receptor beta chains from one sample, sequenced in a study of OX40 agonist ivuxolimab in advanced cancers. Data came from immunoSEQ multiplex PCR; TCRdb stores just in-frame clones and leaves some out. The sample lists under 90,000 clones, 75% to 90% occurring once. This sample comprised CD4+ or CD8+ T cells sorted from blood, obtained in a trial of the OX40 agonist ivuxolimab. The receptors come from an adult with an advanced solid tumor such as melanoma, head and neck, liver or kidney cancer. Both conserved end residues are part of each CDR3. Fields, in order: D gene, J gene, V gene, clone size, CDR3 protein, CDR3 DNA. The D gene is left open where the match is weak. Not every row has a clone size; where given, it reads once, few, many or a size class.

>TRBD1|TRBJ2-3|TRBV19|NA
CASSRGTGGTDTQYF
TGTGCCAGTAGTAGGGGGACAGGGGGCACAGATACGCAGTATTTT
>NA|TRBJ1-5|TRBV27|NA
CASSLGGKQPQHF
TGTGCCAGCAGTTTAGGGGGGAAACAGCCCCAGCATTTT
>NA|TRBJ1-2|TRBV6-5|once
CASSSLQGYYRGYTF
TGTGCCAGCAGTTCCTTACAGGGTTATTATCGTGGCTACACCTTC
>TRBD2|TRBJ2-3|TRBV28|NA
CASSFASGRDTQYF
TGTGCCAGCAGTTTCGCTAGCGGGAGAGATACGCAGTATTTT
>TRBD1|TRBJ1-5|TRBV27|NA
CASRSRQGSNQPQHF
TGTGCCAGCAGAAGTCGACAGGGGAGCAATCAGCCCCAGCATTTT
>TRBD2|TRBJ2-3|TRBV5-1|NA
CASSPILAGGTDTQYF
TGCGCCAGCAGCCCAATACTAGCGGGGGGCACAGATACGCAGTATTTT
>NA|TRBJ1-1|TRBV5-1|NA
CASSLDGGAAEAFF
TGCGCCAGCAGCTTGGATGGGGGGGCGGCTGAAGCTTTCTTT
>TRBD2|TRBJ2-3|TRBV5-1|NA
CASSSGLAYDPSTDTQYF
TGCGCCAGCAGCTCGGGACTAGCGTACGATCCTAGCACAGATACGCAGTATTTT
>NA|TRBJ1-2|TRBV19|NA
CASSIRAEGNFNYGYTF
TGTGCCAGTAGTATTCGGGCTGAAGGAAACTTTAACTATGGCTACACCTTC
>NA|TRBJ2-3|TRBV27|NA
CASSSQLTDTQYF
TGTGCCAGCAGTTCGCAGTTAACAGATACGCAGTATTTT
>TRBD1|TRBJ2-7|TRBV7-9|NA
CASSTDRGSYEQYF
TGTGCCAGCAGCACAGACAGGGGGTCCTACGAGCAGTACTTC
>TRBD2|TRBJ2-1|TRBV7-2|NA
CASSRGTNNEQFF
TGTGCCAGCAGCCGAGGGACTAACAATGAGCAGTTCTTC
>TRBD1|TRBJ2-7|TRBV30|NA
CAWSALGQAIYEQYF
TGTGCCTGGAGCGCCTTGGGACAGGCTATCTACGAGCAGTACTTC
>NA|TRBJ1-6|TRBV11-2|NA
CASSSLRQANNSPLHF
TGTGCCAGCAGCTCCTTAAGACAGGCGAATAATTCACCCCTCCACTTT
>TRBD1|TRBJ1-2|TRBV10-3|once
CAISEGQGNGYTF
TGTGCCATCAGTGAGGGACAGGGAAATGGCTACACCTTC
>NA|TRBJ2-2|TRBV14|few
CASSQGQGGTGELFF
TGTGCCAGCAGCCAAGGACAGGGAGGAACCGGGGAGCTGTTTTTT
>NA|TRBJ2-3|TRBV5-4|NA
CASSSRTDTQYF
TGTGCCAGCAGCTCCCGCACAGATACGCAGTATTTT
>NA|TRBJ1-1|TRBV4-1|NA
CASSRATRGPEGDTEAFF
TGCGCCAGCAGCCGCGCGACGAGGGGTCCGGAGGGGGACACTGAAGCTTTCTTT
>NA|TRBJ1-2|TRBV19|NA
CASSRTGTGYTF
TGTGCCAGTAGTAGAACAGGGACCGGCTACACCTTC
>TRBD2|TRBJ2-1|TRBV2|NA
CASREGLAGGYEQFF
TGTGCCAGCAGGGAAGGACTAGCGGGAGGGTATGAGCAGTTCTTC
>TRBD1|TRBJ2-2|TRBV5-1|NA
CASSTMTGGATGELFF
TGCGCCAGCAGCACCATGACAGGGGGTGCCACCGGGGAGCTGTTTTTT
>TRBD1|TRBJ2-5|TRBV5-1|once
CASSAAGTEQETQYF
TGCGCCAGCAGCGCCGCCGGGACAGAACAAGAGACCCAGTACTTC
>NA|TRBJ2-6|TRBV28|NA
CASSLSAGGANVLTF
TGTGCCAGCAGTTTATCGGCGGGGGGGGCCAACGTCCTGACTTTC
>TRBD2|TRBJ2-5|TRBV7-9|NA
CASIASGGQETQYF
TGTGCCAGCATTGCTAGCGGGGGGCAAGAGACCCAGTACTTC
>NA|TRBJ2-5|TRBV5-4|NA
CASSTGTSQETQYF
TGTGCCAGCAGCACCGGGACTTCTCAAGAGACCCAGTACTTC
>TRBD2|TRBJ2-7|TRBV7-2|NA
CASSGGTSGSYEQYF
TGTGCCAGCAGCGGAGGGACTAGCGGGAGCTACGAGCAGTACTTC
>NA|TRBJ1-6|TRBV9|few
CASSVDPGKNSPLHF
TGTGCCAGCAGCGTAGATCCGGGGAAGAATTCACCCCTCCACTTT
>NA|TRBJ1-6|TRBV27|NA
CASSFGHNSPLHF
TGTGCCAGCAGTTTCGGGCATAATTCACCCCTCCACTTT
>NA|TRBJ1-2|TRBV4-3|NA
CASSQDVGRRAGYGYTF
TGCGCCAGCAGCCAAGACGTTGGTAGGAGAGCAGGATATGGCTACACCTTC
>NA|TRBJ2-3|TRBV7-8|NA
CASSSTRGTQYF
TGTGCCAGCAGCTCCACCCGGGGTACGCAGTATTTT
>TRBD1|TRBJ2-5|TRBV7-9|NA
CASSLGQVQETQYF
TGTGCCAGCAGCTTGGGACAGGTTCAAGAGACCCAGTACTTC
>NA|TRBJ1-5|TRBV15|NA
CATSTRFQGVGNQPQHF
TGTGCCACCAGCACGAGGTTTCAGGGAGTTGGCAATCAGCCCCAGCATTTT
>NA|TRBJ1-4|TRBV6-1|NA
CASSGGVHEKLFF
TGTGCCAGCAGTGGAGGGGTTCATGAAAAACTGTTTTTT
>TRBD2|TRBJ2-1|TRBV5-6|NA
CASSFRAGADNEQFF
TGTGCCAGCAGCTTTAGAGCGGGGGCAGACAATGAGCAGTTCTTC
>NA|TRBJ1-2|TRBV2|NA
CASRPGEAYGYTF
TGTGCCAGCAGACCGGGGGAGGCCTATGGCTACACCTTC
>NA|TRBJ2-4|TRBV4-3|NA
CASSQVGRGGAKNIQYF
TGCGCCAGCAGCCAAGTAGGACGTGGGGGAGCCAAAAACATTCAGTACTTC
>TRBD1|TRBJ1-3|TRBV7-2|NA
CASSLAGGGSGNTIYF
TGTGCCAGCAGCTTAGCAGGGGGCGGCTCTGGAAACACCATATATTTT
>NA|TRBJ2-5|TRBV28|NA
CASSPGWETQYF
TGTGCCAGCAGTCCGGGATGGGAGACCCAGTACTTC
>NA|TRBJ2-3|TRBV5-1|NA
CASKGQTGPDTQYF
TGCGCCAGCAAAGGCCAGACCGGCCCAGATACGCAGTATTTT
>NA|TRBJ1-1|TRBV10-3|NA
CAIRNLDKMNTEAFF
TGTGCCATCAGGAACTTGGACAAGATGAACACTGAAGCTTTCTTT
>NA|TRBJ1-1|TRBV11-2|few
CASSLLTANTEAFF
TGTGCCAGCAGCTTACTCACAGCCAACACTGAAGCTTTCTTT
>NA|TRBJ1-1|TRBV19|NA
CASTQGRDATEAFF
TGTGCCAGTACTCAGGGGAGGGATGCCACTGAAGCTTTCTTT